The entry that follows covers one TCR beta chain sequence. The antigen is undetermined. Sampled while nominally healthy, donors likely had unrecorded immune exposures. This sample is part of a study of cytomegalovirus exposure and HLA in healthy donors. 13 Jbeta primers and 60 Vbeta primers were used for the PCR. Assay used: immunoSEQ multiplex PCR; TCRdb lists only in-frame clones, some missing. The repertoire holds over 110,000 clones, with 79% as singletons. Germline trimming cut 0 bases from V and 5 bases from J; bases unmatched to any gene: 6. The germline CDR1 and CDR2 sequences are SGHNT and YYREEE (reference sequence). This CDR3 comprises 15 residues. Study results and limitations: Overall, about 160 TCR beta chains were annotated as cytomegalovirus-associated. An analysis that came later showed most CMV-associated TCR beta chains appearing HLA-restricted. Through in vitro validation, a few CMV-associated chains were shown to be specific for CMV antigens.

The chain employs TRBV5-4 and TRBJ2-5, with 8 bases aligning to TRBD2. Sequencing used PBMCs. This clonotype was sampled from a man younger than 35 in good health and CMV-seronegative. CDR3: CASSLGSGGVETQYF. CDR3 DNA sequence: TGTGCCAGCAGCTTGGGAAGCGGGGGAGTCGAGACCCAGTACTTC. The entire variable domain, with the rest obtained from reference TRBV5-4 and TRBJ2-5, is as follows: ETGVTQSPTHLIKTRGQQVTLRCSSQSGHNTVSWYQQALGQGPQFIFQYYREEENGRGNFPPRFSGLQFPNYSSELNVNALELDDSALYLCASSLGSGGVETQYFGPGTRLLVL.